These 27 T cell receptor beta chains were all obtained from the same sample, sequenced in a study of response to subunit inactivated influenza vaccine. In TCRdb, the RT-PCR reads were re-called with MiXCR into one record per CDR3 protein. The sample has around 320,000 distinct CDR3 sequences; about 20% are singletons. Sample: PBMCs from blood, taken 21 months after vaccination. The receptors come from a man aged 50 to 69 who received an inactivated influenza vaccine.

This clonotype was found many times. CDR3 nucleotides: TGTGCCAGCAGCGACCTAGGAGAGCTGAAGAATCAGCCCCAGCATTTT. It encodes CASSDLGELKNQPQHF. The chain employs TRBV21-1 and TRBJ1-5. TRBV21-1 is reported as a pseudogene. The CDR3 length is 16 residues.

This clonotype was counted only a few times. This chain links TRBV28 with TRBJ2-1, with D perhaps matching TRBD2 (6 bases). This CDR3 spans 14 amino acids. Per the germline V gene, CDR1 is MDHEN and CDR2 is SYDVKM. V was pared by 6 bases and J by 4 bases, with 13 bases between. The CDR3, as DNA: TGTGCCAGCAGCCAAGCGGGCGGTTACAATGAGCAGTTCTTC. This translates into CASSQAGGYNEQFF. The whole variable domain, filled in from reference TRBV28 and TRBJ2-1, reads DVKVTQSSRYLVKRTGEKVFLECVQDMDHENMFWYRQDPGLGLRLIYFSYDVKMKEKGDIPEGYSVSREKKERFSLILESASTNQTSMYLCASSQAGGYNEQFFGPGTRLTVL.

This clonotype has more than one count but fewer than ten. This sequence joins TRBV5-1 and TRBJ2-7; weak D call: TRBD2 (5 bases). V was cut by 6 bases and J by 0 bases, with 13 bases left in between. The germline CDR1 and CDR2 sequences are SGHRS and YFSETQ. CDR3 size: 14 residues. CDR3 coding DNA: TGCGCCAGCACGCTTTCGGGAACCTCCTACGAGCAGTACTTC. Protein: CASTLSGTSYEQYF.

At least ten counts were recorded for this clonotype. J is TRBJ1-5 and V is TRBV5-1, with D unclear. Germline CDR1 SGHRS, CDR2 YFSETQ. The CDR3 covers 15 residues. The V gene lost 0 bases and the J gene lost 7 bases, with 14 bases spanning the gap. CDR3 nucleotides: TGCGCCAGCAGCTTGGGACATACCGCGAACCAGCCCCAGCATTTT. Translation: CASSLGHTANQPQHF.

This chain links TRBV5-4 with TRBJ2-7; possible D gene TRBD1, 5 bases. Trimming took off 2 bases at V and 2 bases at J, with 14 bases between the two ends. The CDR3 is 15 amino acids. Germline-derived CDR1 and CDR2 are SGHNT and YYREEE (reference sequence). The chain's CDR3 is CASSFSDIMTYEQYF. DNA for the CDR3: TGTGCCAGCAGCTTTTCGGACATAATGACCTACGAGCAGTACTTC.

V and J are TRBV6-2 or TRBV6-3 and TRBJ2-1; D gene uncertain. V gave up 4 bases and J gave up 6 bases, with 10 bases separating them. The CDR3 extends over 13 amino acids. The germline V gene has CDR1 MNHEY and CDR2 SVGEGT. This CDR3 is CASSSVLFNEQFF. The CDR3 nucleotides read TGTGCCAGCAGTTCTGTGCTTTTCAATGAGCAGTTCTTC.

V and J are TRBV18 and TRBJ1-5; D may be TRBD1 (5 bases). V was pared by 1 base and J by 1 base, with 8 bases between. The CDR3 is 15 residues long. Germline loops: CDR1 KGHSH, CDR2 LQKENI. CDR3 in DNA: TGTGCCAGCTCACCACAGGGGAGAAGCAATCAGCCCCAGCATTTT. It specifies CASSPQGRSNQPQHF.

The gene calls are TRBV15 and TRBJ2-5; tentative D call: TRBD2 (6 bases). This CDR3 has 16 residues. V gave up 1 base and J gave up 1 base, with 13 bases separating them. Looked up from germline, CDR1 is LNHNV and CDR2 is YYDKDF (reference sequence). CDR3 in DNA: TGTGCCACCAGCAGAGGGAGGGGAGTTTTCCAAGAGACCCAGTACTTC. Translation gives CATSRGRGVFQETQYF.

This clonotype occurred a few times. This chain connects TRBV7-3 to TRBJ2-2; D call uncertain. The CDR3 runs 14 residues. The V end was cut by 4 bases, the J end by 7 bases, with 13 bases between. The germline V gene encodes CDR1 SGHTA and CDR2 FQGTGA. The CDR3 DNA reads TGTGCCAGCAGCTCGGCCGCTATGGGCGGGGAGCTGTTTTTT. Its translation: CASSSAAMGGELFF. Supplemented by reference TRBV7-3 and TRBJ2-2, the full variable domain reads GAGVSQTPSNKVTEKGKYVELRCDPISGHTALYWYRQSLGQGPEFLIYFQGTGAADDSGLPNDRFFAVRPEGSVSTLKIQRTERGDSAVYLCASSSAAMGGELFFGEGSRLTVL.

The sample holds a few counts of this clonotype. The V gene is TRBV20-1, the J gene TRBJ2-7; tentatively, D is TRBD1 (5 bases). The germline V and J ends were trimmed by 4 bases and 5 bases, with 12 bases remaining between them. The CDR3 covers 12 residues. Germline V CDR1 and CDR2: DFQATT, SNEGSKA (reference sequence). The CDR3 loop is CSATLLGDEQYF. CDR3 sequence (DNA): TGCAGTGCTACCCTTTTAGGGGACGAGCAGTACTTC.

This clonotype was counted a few times. The V call is TRBV5-1, the J call TRBJ1-1, with TRBD1 as a possible D gene (5 bases). The CDR3 consists of 15 residues. V was cut by 1 base and J by 1 base, with 11 bases left in between. Germline CDR1 is SGHRS and CDR2 is YFSETQ. The CDR3 DNA reads as TGCGCCAGCAGCTTGATAGGCGGGGGGAACACTGAAGCTTTCTTT. Protein: CASSLIGGGNTEAFF.

This clonotype has more than one count but fewer than ten. The CDR3 nucleotides are TGCAGCGTCAGTGGGGGATCTATTGAAGCTTTCTTT. It translates to CSVSGGSIEAFF. This chain joins TRBV29-1 and TRBJ1-1, with D perhaps matching TRBD1 (5 bases). V was trimmed by 6 bases and J by 7 bases, leaving 15 bases between them. CDR3 size: 12 residues. Germline V CDR1 and CDR2: SQVTM, ANQGSEA.

This clonotype has only a few counts. V is TRBV5-1 and J is TRBJ2-3; D not resolved. The CDR3 sequence is 15 residues long. The V end was cut by 3 bases, the J end by 4 bases, with 15 bases between. Germline loops: CDR1 SGHRS, CDR2 YFSETQ. CDR3 amino acids: CASSSKILGADTQYF. In nucleotides, the CDR3 is TGCGCCAGCAGCTCGAAAATACTTGGCGCAGATACGCAGTATTTT.

This clonotype has only a few counts. The V call is TRBV10-3, the J call TRBJ1-2; D ambiguous. This CDR3 region has 11 residues. The V and J ends lost 7 bases and 6 bases respectively, with 9 bases between them. The V gene's germline CDR1 is ENHRY and CDR2 SYGVKD. In DNA form, the CDR3 reads TGTGCCATCACCTCTAGAGATGGCTACACCTTC. This encodes CAITSRDGYTF.

The chain has TRBV20-1 and TRBJ1-1; D ambiguous. Trimming stripped 3 bases from V and 5 bases from J, with 4 bases between. Per the germline V gene, CDR1 is DFQATT and CDR2 is SNEGSKA (reference sequence). This CDR3 has 10 residues. The CDR3 region is CSARLTEAFF. CDR3 DNA: TGCAGTGCTAGGTTAACTGAAGCTTTCTTT.

V and J are TRBV12-3 or TRBV12-4 and TRBJ1-4; no firm D call. The CDR3 extends over 12 amino acids. V was trimmed by 5 bases and J by 8 bases, leaving 9 bases between them. CDR3 region: CASSRYKEKLFF. The CDR3 coding sequence is TGTGCCAGCAGTCGTTACAAAGAAAAACTGTTTTTT.

This chain joins TRBV12-3 or TRBV12-4 and TRBJ2-1, with TRBD2 matching 8 bases. V was clipped by 6 bases and J by 5 bases; unmatched bases: 3. The CDR3 is 13 residues long. CDR3 coding DNA: TGTGCCAGCAGCACTAGCGGTGACAATGAGCAGTTCTTC. This sequence encodes CASSTSGDNEQFF.

This clonotype was recorded a few times. This chain links TRBV12-3 or TRBV12-4 with TRBJ1-5; 8 positions match TRBD1. The CDR3 length is 15 residues. V lost 8 bases to trimming and J lost 2 bases; unmatched junction nucleotides: 8. The CDR3 nucleotides read TGTGCCAGCGGGGAGCTGGGACAGGGCAATCAGCCCCAGCATTTT. Residues: CASGELGQGNQPQHF.

This clonotype has a handful of counts. This rearrangement joins TRBV12-3 or TRBV12-4 to TRBJ1-5; no reliable D call. This CDR3 region has 13 residues. V was shortened by 3 bases and J by 2 bases, with 5 bases between the two germline ends. The CDR3 DNA sequence: TGTGCCAGCAGTTTGAGCCGCAATCAGCCCCAGCATTTT. Protein sequence: CASSLSRNQPQHF.

This chain links TRBV4-3 with TRBJ2-1, with D possibly TRBD1 on 6 matching bases. V was clipped by 4 bases and J by 5 bases, with 9 bases between them. Germline values: CDR1 LGHNA, CDR2 YSLEER. The CDR3 runs to 13 residues. CDR3 region: CASSPTGNNEQFF. DNA for the CDR3: TGCGCCAGCAGCCCGACAGGAAACAATGAGCAGTTCTTC.

The sample holds a few counts of this clonotype. This rearrangement joins TRBV28 to TRBJ2-5; D perhaps matches TRBD1 (6 bases). CDR3 length equals 14 residues. The V and J ends lost 9 bases and 2 bases respectively, with 16 bases between them. Per the germline V gene, CDR1 is MDHEN and CDR2 is SYDVKM. DNA for the CDR3: TGTGCCAGTCAGGGGTGGTTCGAGCAAGAGACCCAGTACTTC. It is translated as CASQGWFEQETQYF.

This clonotype was recorded many times. The chain couples TRBV5-1 to TRBJ1-1; TRBD1 is a possible D gene (5 bases). Per germline, CDR1 SGHRS and CDR2 YFSETQ. V was shortened by 1 base and J by 0 bases, with 13 bases between the two germline ends. The CDR3 runs 16 residues. The CDR3: CASSLWARDLNTEAFF. In DNA, the CDR3 is TGCGCCAGCAGCTTGTGGGCCAGGGATTTGAACACTGAAGCTTTCTTT.

Only a few counts were recorded for this clonotype. The chain couples TRBV7-2 to TRBJ1-2; D is undetermined. The germline V gene has CDR1 SGHTA and CDR2 FQGNSA. Trimming removed 1 base from V and 5 bases from J, with 11 bases in between. CDR3 size: 14 residues. The CDR3 DNA reads as TGTGCCAGCAGCTTAGTGGACCTAGGTTATGGCTACACCTTC. Its translation: CASSLVDLGYGYTF.

The V and J genes are TRBV5-4 and TRBJ2-7; 8 bases are shared with TRBD1. Per the germline V gene, CDR1 is SGHNT and CDR2 is YYREEE (reference sequence). The CDR3 covers 16 residues. The V segment lost 0 bases and the J segment 5 bases; nucleotides outside the gene matches: 10. CDR3 sequence reads: CASSLEPTGGIDEQYF. CDR3 coding DNA: TGTGCCAGCAGCTTGGAACCCACAGGGGGTATCGACGAGCAGTACTTC.

This chain links TRBV3-1 with TRBJ1-5; 9 bases are a match to TRBD1. Unmatched junction bases numbered 1, after V lost 1 base and J lost 6 bases. CDR3 length: 14 amino acids. CDR1 and CDR2 (germline): LGHDT, YNNKEL (reference sequence). CDR3 bases: TGTGCCAGCAGCCAAGCGACAGGGGGTCAGCCCCAGCATTTT. It encodes CASSQATGGQPQHF.

The sample holds a few counts of this clonotype. The chain links TRBV7-2 to TRBJ2-7; 10 positions match TRBD1. Germline loops: CDR1 SGHTA, CDR2 FQGNSA. The CDR3 spans 15 residues. V dropped 5 bases and J dropped 3; count of bases not matched to a gene: 7. The CDR3 region is CASSRFRDRGYEQYF. CDR3 nucleotides: TGTGCCAGCAGCCGATTCCGGGACAGGGGCTACGAGCAGTACTTC.

This rearrangement joins TRBV12-3 or TRBV12-4 to TRBJ1-5; perhaps TRBD1 as D (6 bases). The CDR3 spans 17 residues. Trimming shortened V by 5 bases and J by 5 bases, and 22 bases separated the two germline ends. The CDR3 sequence: CASSPPGGPAWHQPQHF. The CDR3 bases are TGTGCCAGCAGTCCGCCTGGGGGCCCAGCATGGCATCAGCCCCAGCATTTT.